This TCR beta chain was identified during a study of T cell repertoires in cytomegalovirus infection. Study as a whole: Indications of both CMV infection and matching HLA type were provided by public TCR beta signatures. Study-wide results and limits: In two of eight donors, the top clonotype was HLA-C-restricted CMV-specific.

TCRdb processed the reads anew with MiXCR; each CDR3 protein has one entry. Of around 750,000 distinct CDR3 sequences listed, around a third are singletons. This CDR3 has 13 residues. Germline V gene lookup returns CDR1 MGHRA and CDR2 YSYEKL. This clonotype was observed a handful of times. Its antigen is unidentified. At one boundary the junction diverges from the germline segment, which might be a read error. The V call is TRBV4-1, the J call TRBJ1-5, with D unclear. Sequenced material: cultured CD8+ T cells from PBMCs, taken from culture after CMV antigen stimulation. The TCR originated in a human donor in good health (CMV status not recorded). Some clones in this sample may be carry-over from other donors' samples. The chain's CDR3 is CASSQVSQEPQHF. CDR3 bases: TGTGCCAGCAGCCAAGTCAGTCAAGAGCCCCAGCATTTT.